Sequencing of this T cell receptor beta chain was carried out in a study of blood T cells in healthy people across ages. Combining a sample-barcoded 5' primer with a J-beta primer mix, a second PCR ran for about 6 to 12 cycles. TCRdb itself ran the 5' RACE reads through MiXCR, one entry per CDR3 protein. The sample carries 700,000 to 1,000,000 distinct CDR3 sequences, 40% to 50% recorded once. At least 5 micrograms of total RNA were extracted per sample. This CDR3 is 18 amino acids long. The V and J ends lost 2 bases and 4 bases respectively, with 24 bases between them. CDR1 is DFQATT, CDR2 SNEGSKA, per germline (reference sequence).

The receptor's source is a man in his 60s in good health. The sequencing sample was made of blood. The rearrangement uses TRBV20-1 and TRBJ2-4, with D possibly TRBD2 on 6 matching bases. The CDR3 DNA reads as TGCAGTGCTAGACCTTCCTCGGGTGGGGAGGTCCGAAAAAACATTCAGTACTTC. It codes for CSARPSSGGEVRKNIQYF.